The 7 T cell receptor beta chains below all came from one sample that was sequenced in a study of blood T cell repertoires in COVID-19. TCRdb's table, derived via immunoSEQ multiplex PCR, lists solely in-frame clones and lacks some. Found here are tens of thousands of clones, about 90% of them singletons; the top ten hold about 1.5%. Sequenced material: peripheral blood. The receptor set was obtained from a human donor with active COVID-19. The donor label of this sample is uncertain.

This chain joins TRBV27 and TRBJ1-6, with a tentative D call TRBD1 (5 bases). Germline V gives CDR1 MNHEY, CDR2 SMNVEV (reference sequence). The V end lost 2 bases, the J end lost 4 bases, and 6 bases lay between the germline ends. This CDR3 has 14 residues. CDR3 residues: CASSLQGYNSPLHF. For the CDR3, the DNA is TGTGCCAGCAGTTTACAGGGTTATAATTCACCCCTCCACTTT.

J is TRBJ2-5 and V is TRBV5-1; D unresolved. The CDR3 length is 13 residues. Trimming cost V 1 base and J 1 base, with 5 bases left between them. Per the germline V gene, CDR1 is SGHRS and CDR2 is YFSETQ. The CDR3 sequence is CASSLNSQETQYF. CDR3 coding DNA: TGCGCCAGCAGCTTGAACAGCCAAGAGACCCAGTACTTC.

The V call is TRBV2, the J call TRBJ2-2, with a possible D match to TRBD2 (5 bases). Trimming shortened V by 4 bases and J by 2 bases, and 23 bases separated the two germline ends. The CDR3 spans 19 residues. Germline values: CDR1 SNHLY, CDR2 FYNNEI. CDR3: CASSAFYGDRGVNTGELFF. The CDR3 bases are TGTGCCAGCAGTGCTTTCTACGGGGATAGAGGAGTAAACACCGGGGAGCTGTTTTTT. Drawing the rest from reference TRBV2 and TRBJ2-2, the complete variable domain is EPEVTQTPSHQVTQMGQEVILRCVPISNHLYFYWYRQILGQKVEFLVSFYNNEISEKSEIFDDQFSVERPDGSNFTLKIRSTKLEDSAMYFCASSAFYGDRGVNTGELFFGEGSRLTVL.

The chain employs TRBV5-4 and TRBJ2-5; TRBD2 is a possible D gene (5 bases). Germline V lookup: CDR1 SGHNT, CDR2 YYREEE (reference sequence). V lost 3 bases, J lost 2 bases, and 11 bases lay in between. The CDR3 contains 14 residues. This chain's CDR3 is CASSSDGLQETQYF. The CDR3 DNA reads TGTGCCAGCAGCTCGGACGGACTTCAAGAGACCCAGTACTTC.

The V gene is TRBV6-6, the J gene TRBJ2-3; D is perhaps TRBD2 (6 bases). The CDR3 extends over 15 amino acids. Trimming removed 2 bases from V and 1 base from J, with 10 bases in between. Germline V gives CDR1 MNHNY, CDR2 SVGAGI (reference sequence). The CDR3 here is CASSYLRGGTDTQYF. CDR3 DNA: TGTGCCAGCAGTTACCTCCGCGGGGGCACAGATACGCAGTATTTT.

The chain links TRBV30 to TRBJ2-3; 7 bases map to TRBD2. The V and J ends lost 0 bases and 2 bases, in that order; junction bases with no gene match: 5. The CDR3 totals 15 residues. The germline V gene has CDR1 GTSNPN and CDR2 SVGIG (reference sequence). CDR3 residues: CAWSVSSGVTDTQYF. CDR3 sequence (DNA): TGTGCCTGGAGTGTGTCTAGCGGCGTCACAGATACGCAGTATTTT.

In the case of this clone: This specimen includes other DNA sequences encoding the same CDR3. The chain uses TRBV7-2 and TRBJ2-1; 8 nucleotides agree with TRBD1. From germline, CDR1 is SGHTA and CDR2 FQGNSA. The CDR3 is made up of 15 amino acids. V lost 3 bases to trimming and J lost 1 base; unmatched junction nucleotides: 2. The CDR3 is CASSFGQGSYNEQFF. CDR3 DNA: TGTGCCAGCAGCTTCGGACAGGGATCCTACAATGAGCAGTTCTTC.